This T cell receptor (beta chain) comes out of a study of graft-versus-host responses after intestinal transplantation. Study in general: Anti-thymocyte globulin served as induction for all recipients, who then took tacrolimus and steroids for approximately 3 years. Broader study findings: Across patients carrying graft-donor T cell macrochimerism, allografts held high graft-versus-host to host-versus-graft clonal ratios. The authors found GvH clones in recipient marrow, some appearing first in ileum or blood.

The assay was immunoSEQ multiplex PCR, and TCRdb's table has in-frame clones only and misses some. The repertoire has just over 70,000 clones, 75% to 90% of them found once; the top ten carry 0.35% to 0.4%. The V and J ends lost 2 bases and 8 bases, in that order; junction bases with no gene match: 9. Germline loops: CDR1 SGHAT, CDR2 FQNNGV. This CDR3 spans 15 amino acids. In the case of this clone: What it binds is not known.

The chain carries TRBV11-2 and TRBJ2-1; 7 positions match TRBD1. The sequence was obtained from a human donor who was the organ donor for an intestinal transplant. Sample: unstimulated CD4+ T cells sorted from spleen or lymph node cells, taken before transplant. The DNA for the CDR3 is TGTGCCAGCAGCTTATTCGGGACAGTCCTGGATGAGCAGTTCTTC. Amino acid sequence: CASSLFGTVLDEQFF.